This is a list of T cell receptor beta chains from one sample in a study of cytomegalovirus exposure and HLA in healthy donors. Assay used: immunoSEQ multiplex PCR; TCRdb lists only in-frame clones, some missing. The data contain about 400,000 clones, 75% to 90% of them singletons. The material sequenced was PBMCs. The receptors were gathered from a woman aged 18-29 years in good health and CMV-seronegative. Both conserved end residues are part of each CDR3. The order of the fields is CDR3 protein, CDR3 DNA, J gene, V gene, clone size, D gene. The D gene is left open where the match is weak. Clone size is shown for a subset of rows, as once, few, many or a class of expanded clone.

cdr3_aa: CAWNPQKNTEAFF; cdr3_nt: TGTGCCTGGAACCCACAGAAGAACACTGAAGCTTTCTTT; j_call: TRBJ1-1; v_call: TRBV30; clone_size: -; d_call: -
cdr3_aa: CASSSRGLYGNTIYF; cdr3_nt: TGTGCCAGCAGCTCGAGGGGGCTATATGGAAACACCATATATTTT; j_call: TRBJ1-3; v_call: TRBV2; clone_size: -; d_call: TRBD1
cdr3_aa: CASSFLKAGRPLNTEAFF; cdr3_nt: TGTGCCAGCAGCTTCCTTAAGGCGGGGAGACCGTTGAACACTGAAGCTTTCTTT; j_call: TRBJ1-1; v_call: TRBV5-8; clone_size: -; d_call: -
cdr3_aa: CASSEAPWRGF; cdr3_nt: TGTGCCAGCAGTGAAGCGCCCTGGAGGGGCTTC; j_call: TRBJ1-2; v_call: TRBV6-1; clone_size: -; d_call: -
cdr3_aa: CATDVRDAGELFF; cdr3_nt: TGTGCCACCGACGTGCGGGACGCCGGGGAGCTGTTTTTT; j_call: TRBJ2-2; v_call: TRBV6-1; clone_size: -; d_call: -
cdr3_aa: CASSLAGVNTQYF; cdr3_nt: TGTGCCAGCAGCCTAGCGGGAGTGAATACGCAGTATTTT; j_call: TRBJ2-3; v_call: TRBV2; clone_size: -; d_call: TRBD2
cdr3_aa: CASSLFGLTQETQYF; cdr3_nt: TGTGCCAGCAGCTTGTTTGGTCTAACCCAAGAGACCCAGTACTTC; j_call: TRBJ2-5; v_call: TRBV5-8; clone_size: -; d_call: -
cdr3_aa: CASSFGTGSPYEQYF; cdr3_nt: TGTGCCAGCAGCTTCGGGACAGGGAGCCCCTACGAGCAGTACTTC; j_call: TRBJ2-7; v_call: TRBV5-8; clone_size: -; d_call: TRBD1
cdr3_aa: CASSSQGNSGNTIYF; cdr3_nt: TGTGCCAGTAGTTCCCAGGGGAACTCTGGAAACACCATATATTTT; j_call: TRBJ1-3; v_call: TRBV19; clone_size: -; d_call: -
cdr3_aa: CAWSNLRVREGSTGELFF; cdr3_nt: TGTGCCTGGAGCAATCTTCGGGTCCGGGAAGGGAGCACCGGGGAGCTGTTTTTT; j_call: TRBJ2-2; v_call: TRBV30; clone_size: -; d_call: -
cdr3_aa: CASSDPQEGGETQYF; cdr3_nt: TGTGCCAGCAGTGACCCACAGGAGGGCGGCGAGACCCAGTACTTC; j_call: TRBJ2-5; v_call: TRBV2; clone_size: -; d_call: -
cdr3_aa: CASSLGLAGPGELFF; cdr3_nt: TGTGCCAGCAGTTTGGGACTAGCGGGACCCGGGGAGCTGTTTTTT; j_call: TRBJ2-2; v_call: TRBV27; clone_size: few; d_call: TRBD2
cdr3_aa: CASSENRTPHSEQYF; cdr3_nt: TGTGCCAGCAGTGAAAACCGGACACCCCACTCCGAGCAGTACTTC; j_call: TRBJ2-7; v_call: TRBV2; clone_size: -; d_call: -
cdr3_aa: CASSIRSGGVRETQYF; cdr3_nt: TGTGCCAGTAGTATAAGGAGCGGGGGAGTCCGAGAGACCCAGTACTTC; j_call: TRBJ2-5; v_call: TRBV19; clone_size: once; d_call: TRBD2
cdr3_aa: CASSPVAGEGLYEQYF; cdr3_nt: TGTGCCAGCAGCCCAGTGGCCGGGGAGGGTCTGTACGAGCAGTACTTC; j_call: TRBJ2-7; v_call: TRBV7-9; clone_size: -; d_call: TRBD2
cdr3_aa: CACLRYNEQFF; cdr3_nt: TGTGCCTGCCTCCGCTACAATGAGCAGTTCTTC; j_call: TRBJ2-1; v_call: TRBV30; clone_size: once; d_call: -
cdr3_aa: CAWSVGGSGSSEQYF; cdr3_nt: TGTGCCTGGAGTGTAGGCGGTAGCGGGAGTTCCGAGCAGTACTTC; j_call: TRBJ2-7; v_call: TRBV30; clone_size: -; d_call: TRBD2
cdr3_aa: CASSSPGQNTEAFF; cdr3_nt: TGTGCCAGCAGCTCCCCGGGACAGAACACTGAAGCTTTCTTT; j_call: TRBJ1-1; v_call: TRBV7-9; clone_size: -; d_call: -
cdr3_aa: CASSDSGTGGRNTIYF; cdr3_nt: TGTGCCAGCAGTGACAGCGGGACAGGGGGGAGAAACACCATATATTTT; j_call: TRBJ1-3; v_call: TRBV6-1; clone_size: -; d_call: TRBD1
cdr3_aa: CASSQAGHDNSPLHF; cdr3_nt: TGCGCCAGCAGCCAGGCCGGACACGATAATTCACCCCTCCACTTT; j_call: TRBJ1-6; v_call: TRBV5-1; clone_size: -; d_call: -
cdr3_aa: CAGTRDMSYEQYF; cdr3_nt: TGTGCCGGGACCCGGGACATGTCCTACGAGCAGTACTTC; j_call: TRBJ2-7; v_call: TRBV5-4; clone_size: -; d_call: -
cdr3_aa: CASSFADRENEQYF; cdr3_nt: TGTGCCAGCAGTTTTGCGGACAGGGAGAACGAGCAGTACTTC; j_call: TRBJ2-7; v_call: TRBV28; clone_size: -; d_call: TRBD1
cdr3_aa: CASKRAGGSETQYF; cdr3_nt: TGTGCCAGCAAGAGAGCGGGGGGTTCAGAGACCCAGTACTTC; j_call: TRBJ2-5; v_call: TRBV2; clone_size: -; d_call: TRBD2
cdr3_aa: CASSQEGLPSYEQYF; cdr3_nt: TGCGCCAGCAGCCAAGAGGGACTACCCTCCTACGAGCAGTACTTC; j_call: TRBJ2-7; v_call: TRBV4-1; clone_size: few; d_call: TRBD2
cdr3_aa: CASGPPAEAFF; cdr3_nt: TGCGCCAGCGGCCCCCCCGCTGAAGCTTTCTTT; j_call: TRBJ1-1; v_call: TRBV5-1; clone_size: -; d_call: -
cdr3_aa: CASSENLGAGLVKTGELFF; cdr3_nt: TGTGCCAGCAGTGAAAACCTGGGTGCAGGGCTGGTGAAGACCGGGGAGCTGTTTTTT; j_call: TRBJ2-2; v_call: TRBV6-1; clone_size: -; d_call: -
cdr3_aa: CASSYQNQGKLFF; cdr3_nt: TGTGCCAGCAGTTACCAGAACCAGGGAAAACTGTTTTTT; j_call: TRBJ1-4; v_call: TRBV6-5; clone_size: -; d_call: -
cdr3_aa: CASSFRQGRGNEQYF; cdr3_nt: TGTGCCAGCAGTTTTCGACAGGGCCGGGGGAACGAGCAGTACTTC; j_call: TRBJ2-7; v_call: TRBV28; clone_size: -; d_call: -
cdr3_aa: CASSESGGDGLEQYF; cdr3_nt: TGCGCCAGCAGTGAGTCTGGGGGGGACGGACTCGAGCAGTACTTC; j_call: TRBJ2-7; v_call: TRBV10-2; clone_size: -; d_call: TRBD2
cdr3_aa: CASIGARVGELFF; cdr3_nt: TGTGCCAGCATTGGCGCCCGGGTCGGGGAGCTGTTTTTT; j_call: TRBJ2-2; v_call: TRBV6-5; clone_size: once; d_call: -
cdr3_aa: CASSIGGSGNTIYF; cdr3_nt: TGTGCCAGCAGTATCGGGGGCTCTGGAAACACCATATATTTT; j_call: TRBJ1-3; v_call: TRBV28; clone_size: few; d_call: -
cdr3_aa: CASSSPGGITGELFF; cdr3_nt: TGTGCCAGCAGCTCCCCCGGGGGGATCACCGGGGAGCTGTTTTTT; j_call: TRBJ2-2; v_call: TRBV7-9; clone_size: -; d_call: TRBD2
cdr3_aa: CASSQGLAGVPRTDTQYF; cdr3_nt: TGTGCCAGCAGCCAAGGACTAGCGGGAGTCCCGCGGACAGATACGCAGTATTTT; j_call: TRBJ2-3; v_call: TRBV7-2; clone_size: -; d_call: TRBD2
cdr3_aa: CASSLAGRGANTEAFF; cdr3_nt: TGTGCCAGCAGCTTGGCCGGACGGGGGGCGAACACTGAAGCTTTCTTT; j_call: TRBJ1-1; v_call: TRBV5-6; clone_size: -; d_call: -
cdr3_aa: CASSLQGADGELFF; cdr3_nt: TGTGCCAGCAGTCTACAGGGGGCGGACGGGGAGCTGTTTTTT; j_call: TRBJ2-2; v_call: TRBV27; clone_size: -; d_call: TRBD1
cdr3_aa: CASSFVYYANYGYTF; cdr3_nt: TGTGCCAGCAGCTTCGTTTATTACGCGAACTATGGCTACACCTTC; j_call: TRBJ1-2; v_call: TRBV5-8; clone_size: once; d_call: -
cdr3_aa: CSVDGGTLTDTQYF; cdr3_nt: TGCAGCGTTGATGGGGGGACCCTCACAGATACGCAGTATTTT; j_call: TRBJ2-3; v_call: TRBV29-1; clone_size: -; d_call: -
cdr3_aa: CASRQGLPLATNEKLFF; cdr3_nt: TGCGCCAGCAGACAGGGGCTCCCCCTTGCAACTAATGAAAAACTGTTTTTT; j_call: TRBJ1-4; v_call: TRBV5-1; clone_size: -; d_call: TRBD1
cdr3_aa: CASSLQGGGNTIYF; cdr3_nt: TGTGCCAGCAGCTTACAGGGTGGTGGAAACACCATATATTTT; j_call: TRBJ1-3; v_call: TRBV5-6; clone_size: -; d_call: -
cdr3_aa: CASSQTGTANTEAFF; cdr3_nt: TGCGCCAGCAGCCAAACCGGGACAGCGAACACTGAAGCTTTCTTT; j_call: TRBJ1-1; v_call: TRBV4-1; clone_size: -; d_call: TRBD1
cdr3_aa: CASSPPNGYNEQFF; cdr3_nt: TGTGCCAGCTCACCACCGAACGGGTACAATGAGCAGTTCTTC; j_call: TRBJ2-1; v_call: TRBV18; clone_size: -; d_call: -
cdr3_aa: CATSRVAGYSNQPQHF; cdr3_nt: TGTGCCACCAGCAGAGTGGCAGGTTATAGCAATCAGCCCCAGCATTTT; j_call: TRBJ1-5; v_call: TRBV15; clone_size: -; d_call: -
cdr3_aa: CASASGTAPSYEQYF; cdr3_nt: TGTGCCAGCGCCTCCGGGACAGCACCATCCTACGAGCAGTACTTC; j_call: TRBJ2-7; v_call: TRBV27; clone_size: -; d_call: TRBD1
cdr3_aa: CASSYDRFNQPQHF; cdr3_nt: TGTGCCAGCAGTTATGACAGGTTCAATCAGCCCCAGCATTTT; j_call: TRBJ1-5; v_call: TRBV27; clone_size: -; d_call: -
cdr3_aa: CAIHNPRDRGINSPLHF; cdr3_nt: TGTGCCATTCACAACCCCCGGGACAGGGGGATTAATTCACCCCTCCACTTT; j_call: TRBJ1-6; v_call: TRBV28; clone_size: -; d_call: TRBD1
cdr3_aa: CASSPAGQGHQSYGYTF; cdr3_nt: TGTGCCAGCAGCCCCGCGGGACAGGGGCATCAATCTTATGGCTACACCTTC; j_call: TRBJ1-2; v_call: TRBV7-9; clone_size: -; d_call: TRBD1
cdr3_aa: CASRRRGAGPYNEQFF; cdr3_nt: TGTGCCAGCCGCCGTCGGGGAGCGGGCCCCTACAATGAGCAGTTCTTC; j_call: TRBJ2-1; v_call: TRBV2; clone_size: -; d_call: -
cdr3_aa: CASSFNPSSYNEQFF; cdr3_nt: TGCGCCAGCAGCTTTAACCCGAGCTCCTACAATGAGCAGTTCTTC; j_call: TRBJ2-1; v_call: TRBV5-1; clone_size: once; d_call: -
cdr3_aa: CASSKDRENYGYTF; cdr3_nt: TGTGCCAGTAGTAAGGACAGAGAGAACTATGGCTACACCTTC; j_call: TRBJ1-2; v_call: TRBV19; clone_size: -; d_call: -
cdr3_aa: CASSERAGEETQYF; cdr3_nt: TGTGCCAGCAGTGAAAGAGCGGGAGAGGAGACCCAGTACTTC; j_call: TRBJ2-5; v_call: TRBV6-4; clone_size: -; d_call: TRBD2
cdr3_aa: CASSHDRRSEQFF; cdr3_nt: TGCGCCAGCAGCCACGACAGAAGGTCTGAGCAGTTCTTC; j_call: TRBJ2-1; v_call: TRBV4-1; clone_size: -; d_call: -
cdr3_aa: CASSVSPVTNEKLFF; cdr3_nt: TGTGCCAGCAGCGTATCCCCGGTCACTAATGAAAAACTGTTTTTT; j_call: TRBJ1-4; v_call: TRBV9; clone_size: -; d_call: -
cdr3_aa: CASSSTTLSGNTIYF; cdr3_nt: TGTGCCAGCAGCTCCACGACTCTCTCTGGAAACACCATATATTTT; j_call: TRBJ1-3; v_call: TRBV7-9; clone_size: -; d_call: -
cdr3_aa: CASSFSPGSPYGYTF; cdr3_nt: TGTGCCAGCAGTTTCTCGCCCGGGTCCCCTTATGGCTACACCTTC; j_call: TRBJ1-2; v_call: TRBV6-5; clone_size: once; d_call: -
cdr3_aa: CASSLNDRANYGYTF; cdr3_nt: TGTGCCAGCAGCCTAAATGACAGGGCTAACTATGGCTACACCTTC; j_call: TRBJ1-2; v_call: TRBV5-6; clone_size: -; d_call: TRBD1
cdr3_aa: CASSTRADIYEQYF; cdr3_nt: TGTGCCAGCAGTACTCGTGCAGACATTTACGAGCAGTACTTC; j_call: TRBJ2-7; v_call: TRBV28; clone_size: -; d_call: -
cdr3_aa: CATSRDRGHSYEQYF; cdr3_nt: TGTGCCACCAGCCGGGACAGGGGGCACTCCTACGAGCAGTACTTC; j_call: TRBJ2-7; v_call: TRBV15; clone_size: -; d_call: TRBD1
cdr3_aa: CASTRPDRGTLLEQYF; cdr3_nt: TGTGCCAGCACACGTCCGGACAGGGGGACCCTACTGGAGCAGTACTTC; j_call: TRBJ2-7; v_call: TRBV6-4; clone_size: -; d_call: TRBD1
cdr3_aa: CASSLTQGADTQYF; cdr3_nt: TGTGCCAGCAGCTTAACACAGGGGGCAGATACGCAGTATTTT; j_call: TRBJ2-3; v_call: TRBV7-3; clone_size: -; d_call: TRBD1